The clone carrying this TCR beta chain has more than one count but fewer than ten. Antigen: not known. Through Arm-PCR of CDR3 regions and iRepertoire HTBI primers, TCR beta libraries were built. Methods used by the authors: Analysis of the samples identified about 62 TRBV and around 15 TRBJ segments. One entry per CDR3 protein results from TCRdb running MiXCR on the multiplex PCR reads. In this record, the V and J calls reflect TCRdb's handling and not the investigators' own analysis. The profile shows about 470,000 distinct CDR3 sequences, roughly 20% of them singletons. This CDR3 is 13 amino acids long. V gave up 0 bases and J gave up 3 bases, with 7 bases separating them. CDR1 SGDLS and CDR2 YYNGEE come from the germline V gene. This entry belongs to a study of regulatory T cells in long-lasting Graves disease. Study-level results: Rather than thyroid tissue, only peripheral blood underwent study. Whereas new patients shared 800 to 1,000 public clonotypes, persistent patients shared more, at under 3,500. When disease was persistent, TRBV28, TRBJ1-2 and TRBJ2-5 were the favored segments.

Time point reported: persistent/refractory GD, antithyroid drugs over 5 years with positive TRAb. Extracted PBMC RNA gave rise to the TCR library. The specimen was peripheral blood mononuclear cells (PBMCs), collected when the disease was refractory, from a patient treated with antithyroid drugs. This clonotype was obtained from a female donor with Graves disease. The chain is built from TRBV9 and TRBJ2-7; D is undetermined. The CDR3, as DNA: TGTGCCAGCAGCGTAGGATCGGACTACGAGCAGTACTTC. Translating gives CASSVGSDYEQYF.